This TCR beta chain is drawn from a study of CD8+ T cells in alopecia areata. The wider study: Tofacitinib therapy took 6 to 18 months; 6 months off drug came after. Findings and caveats of the study: Affected scalp, especially in alopecia totalis/universalis, had a higher clonality than normal scalp did.

Sequencing used cDNA as its template, made by extracting RNA and reverse transcribing it. Sequencing was performed with immunoSEQ multiplex PCR; in TCRdb, only in-frame clones are kept and a portion is missing. The sample has 130,000 to 150,000 clones, around 49% seen once. Individuals with alopecia areata gave both lesional scalp punch biopsies and peripheral blood for collection. The V gene lost 4 bases and the J gene lost 5 bases, with 11 bases spanning the gap. CDR3 length equals 12 residues. Germline V gene lookup returns CDR1 SQVTM and CDR2 ANQGSEA. This clone has just a few counts. Its target is unknown.

Sequenced here: CD4+ T cells sorted from blood, sampled at week 0. This TCR derives from a human donor with alopecia areata. The rearrangement links TRBV29-1 to TRBJ2-5; D is undetermined. CDR3 in amino acids: CSVVQGRETQYF. In nucleotides, the CDR3 is TGCAGCGTTGTCCAAGGCAGGGAGACCCAGTACTTC.